The subject of this entry is one T cell receptor (beta chain). What it recognizes is unknown. The junction had 5 bases not matched to a gene; V was cut back by 0 bases and J by 4 bases. Germline V CDR1 and CDR2: SGDLS, YYNGEE. The CDR3 contains 15 residues. The source of the sample is a study of T cell responses to AZD1222 COVID-19 vaccine. Profiled with immunoSEQ multiplex PCR; TCRdb holds only in-frame clones, not every one. The sample lists about 140,000 clones, 91% occurring once. Overall study findings and caveats: Clonal diversity was possibly underestimated, and the donors were mostly white British, with more females. AZD1222 recipients seropositive at baseline numbered only 5 to 7. Scientists sampled the repertoires only once the peak T cell response had passed. Two doses of AZD1222 preceded a rise in Spike-specific TCR breadth and depth.

The sequence derives from an adult in good health. This sequence joins TRBV9 and TRBJ2-5, with 8 bases aligning to TRBD2. Specimen: peripheral blood, collected on day 0 of AZD1222 vaccination. The CDR3 region is CASSVGAGVAETQYF. The CDR3, as DNA: TGTGCCAGCAGCGTAGGAGCGGGAGTGGCAGAGACCCAGTACTTC.